These T cell receptor beta chains were read from a single sample in a study of OX40 agonist ivuxolimab in advanced cancers. Generated by immunoSEQ multiplex PCR, the TCRdb table keeps only in-frame clones and is missing some. The sample carries some 64,000 clones, 70% to 90% recorded once. Sequenced material: CD4+ or CD8+ T cells sorted from blood, taken in a trial of the OX40 agonist ivuxolimab. Receptor source: an adult with an advanced solid tumor such as melanoma, head and neck, liver or kidney cancer. CDR3s include the opening cysteine and the closing phenylalanine or tryptophan. A D gene is named only where the DNA matches it firmly. Only some rows state a clone size, as once, few, many or a class for expanded clones.

d_gene	abundance	v_gene	j_gene	CDR3nt	CDR3aa
TRBD1	.	TRBV5-5	TRBJ1-2	TGTGCCAGCAGCTTGCGGACAGGGGGCTATGGCTACACCTTC	CASSLRTGGYGYTF
.	.	TRBV5-4	TRBJ2-5	TGTGCCAGCAGCTTGGTAGCTTCGCGGGGCATTGGTGGGGAGACCCAGTACTTC	CASSLVASRGIGGETQYF
TRBD1	.	TRBV19	TRBJ1-2	TGTGCCAGTAGCCGCCGAGGACAGGGGGCCTCTGGCTACACCTTC	CASSRRGQGASGYTF
TRBD1	.	TRBV6-4	TRBJ2-7	TGTGCCAGCAGTGACGACAGGGCGAGGGACTACGAGCAGTACTTC	CASSDDRARDYEQYF
.	.	TRBV7-3	TRBJ2-1	TGTGCCAGCAGCTTAACGGGCGGAAGTCCCTCCTACAATGAGCAGTTCTTC	CASSLTGGSPSYNEQFF
TRBD1	.	TRBV5-4	TRBJ1-1	TGTGCCAGCAGTCCGGACAGGGGAGGCACTGAAGCTTTCTTT	CASSPDRGGTEAFF
TRBD2	.	TRBV9	TRBJ2-1	TGTGCCAGCAGCGTAAGGTCTAGCGGGTCCAATGAGCAGTTCTTC	CASSVRSSGSNEQFF
.	.	TRBV6-5	TRBJ2-3	TGTGCCAGCAGTTACTCCCGAGATACGCAGTATTTT	CASSYSRDTQYF
.	.	TRBV19	TRBJ1-2	TGTGCCAGTAGTATAGCGGGGATCTTCAGCTATGGCTACACCTTC	CASSIAGIFSYGYTF
.	.	TRBV7-2	TRBJ2-7	TGTGCCAGCAGCCCACAGGGAGGGAAGGTGCAGTACTTC	CASSPQGGKVQYF
.	.	TRBV18	TRBJ1-3	TGTGCCAGCTCACCAACTCTTTCGCGCTCTGGAAACACCATATATTTT	CASSPTLSRSGNTIYF
.	.	TRBV6-6	TRBJ2-7	.	CASSSSTGADEQYF
TRBD1	.	TRBV7-2	TRBJ2-1	TGTGCCAGCAGCCCTCGGACAGGGGTGGACTACAATGAGCAGTTCTTC	CASSPRTGVDYNEQFF
TRBD1	.	TRBV4-1	TRBJ1-2	TGCGCCAGCAGCCCCGGGACAGTCTATGGCTACACCTTC	CASSPGTVYGYTF
TRBD1	.	TRBV5-1	TRBJ1-2	TGCGCCAGCAGCTTGGGTGCGGGGACAGGGGGCCTTGGCTACACCTTC	CASSLGAGTGGLGYTF
.	.	TRBV5-1	TRBJ1-4	TGCGCCAGCAGCTTGGCGAGGGGCAGGGAAAAACTGTTTTTT	CASSLARGREKLFF
.	.	TRBV5-1	TRBJ1-4	TGCGCCAGCAGCGAGGGGTTTAATGAAAAACTGTTTTTT	CASSEGFNEKLFF
.	.	TRBV30	TRBJ1-3	TGTGCCGGCAGGACGGTTGGCTCTGGAAACACCATATATTTT	CAGRTVGSGNTIYF
TRBD2	.	TRBV5-1	TRBJ2-5	TGCGCCAGCAGCGCTCTACTAGCGGGGGACCCCAGGACCCAGTACTTC	CASSALLAGDPRTQYF
.	.	TRBV18	TRBJ1-1	TGTGCCAGCTCTTCCGGGGGAGGAACTGAAGCTTTCTTT	CASSSGGGTEAFF
TRBD1	.	TRBV7-2	TRBJ2-7	TGTGCCAGCAGCTTAGAGACAGGGGGGGCCTACGAGCAGTACTTC	CASSLETGGAYEQYF
TRBD2	.	TRBV5-1	TRBJ2-3	TGCGCCAGCAGCTTGGCCGGACTAGCGGGGGGAACTAGCACAGATACGCAGTATTTT	CASSLAGLAGGTSTDTQYF
.	.	TRBV6-4	TRBJ2-5	TGTGCCAGCAGTGACTTCGTTAATGGAGGACCTCAAGAGACCCAGTACTTC	CASSDFVNGGPQETQYF
.	.	TRBV7-9	TRBJ2-2	TGTGCCAGCGGTAACCAGGGCGGCACCGGGGAGCTGTTTTTT	CASGNQGGTGELFF
.	.	TRBV7-9	TRBJ2-3	TGTGCCAGCAGCTTAGATGGGGGGCGCAACACAGATACGCAGTATTTT	CASSLDGGRNTDTQYF
.	.	TRBV5-4	TRBJ2-6	TGTGCCAGCTCGAGGGTCAATAGTCACAAAAGTCGGGCCAACGTCCTGACTTTC	CASSRVNSHKSRANVLTF
TRBD1	.	TRBV2	TRBJ1-1	TGTGCCAGCAGCCGGAACAGGGGACAGGGGATGAACACTGAAGCTTTCTTT	CASSRNRGQGMNTEAFF
TRBD1	.	TRBV29-1	TRBJ1-1	TGCAGCGCACGGGGGACAGAAAACACTGAAGCTTTCTTT	CSARGTENTEAFF
TRBD1	.	TRBV5-4	TRBJ2-7	TGTGCCAGCAGCTTGCCCACAGGGGGAAGGGCCTACGAGCAGTACTTC	CASSLPTGGRAYEQYF
.	.	TRBV25-1	TRBJ1-6	TGTGCCAGCACGGGCTGGGACGTCTCATCACCCCTCCACTTT	CASTGWDVSSPLHF
.	few	TRBV7-2	TRBJ2-3	TGTGCCAGCAGCTTAGGATCAGGACCAGATACGCAGTATTTT	CASSLGSGPDTQYF
.	.	TRBV9	TRBJ2-1	TGTGCCAGCAGCGGGCCGACAGGAGGAGTCAATGAGCAGTTCTTC	CASSGPTGGVNEQFF
.	.	TRBV7-9	TRBJ1-5	TGTGCCAGCAGCTCGGACCGACAGGCAAGGAATCAGCCCCAGCATTTT	CASSSDRQARNQPQHF
.	.	TRBV5-5	TRBJ1-4	TGTGCCAGCAGCTTGGACGGTGAAAAACTGTTTTTT	CASSLDGEKLFF
.	.	TRBV2	TRBJ2-1	TGTGCCAGCAGTGCCCGCTCTAGCTCCTACAATGAGCAGTTCTTC	CASSARSSSYNEQFF
TRBD1	few	TRBV7-2	TRBJ1-5	TGTGCCAGCAGCCCCACAGGGGGCAATCAGCCCCAGCATTTT	CASSPTGGNQPQHF
TRBD1	.	TRBV30	TRBJ1-2	TGTGCCTGGAGTCAGGGGGCGGGTGGCTACACCTTC	CAWSQGAGGYTF
TRBD2	.	TRBV6-1	TRBJ2-7	TGTGCCAGTTCCGGGACTAACGTCTACGAGCAGTACTTC	CASSGTNVYEQYF
.	.	TRBV10-2	TRBJ2-7	TGCGCCAGCAGTGATTCTTCGGGGAATCGAAACGAGCAGTACTTC	CASSDSSGNRNEQYF
.	.	TRBV10-3	TRBJ2-6	TGTGCCATCAGTGAGTCGTTCGGGACCGGGGCCAACGTCCTGACTTTC	CAISESFGTGANVLTF
.	few	TRBV4-1	TRBJ2-7	TGCGCCAGCAGCCAAGGTTGGGGGCTGAGGAGGGGTCACGAGCAGTACTTC	CASSQGWGLRRGHEQYF
TRBD2	.	TRBV9	TRBJ2-3	TGTGCCAGCAGCGTAGCGGGACTAGGGGGCACAGATACGCAGTATTTT	CASSVAGLGGTDTQYF
TRBD1	.	TRBV6-6	TRBJ1-4	TGTGCCGGCAGCCAACGGGACAGCCCGAATGAAAAACTGTTTTTT	CAGSQRDSPNEKLFF
TRBD1	.	TRBV6-5	TRBJ2-5	TGTGCCACCTCCCCGAACAGGGGGAGTTTCGAGACCCAGTACTTC	CATSPNRGSFETQYF
TRBD2	few	TRBV12-5	TRBJ2-7	TGTGCTAGTGGTTTGTTCCTGACTAGCGGGGGGCCTTACGAGCAGTACTTC	CASGLFLTSGGPYEQYF
TRBD1	.	TRBV29-1	TRBJ2-1	TGCAGCGGCCACAGGGGCAATGAGCAGTTCTTC	CSGHRGNEQFF
.	.	TRBV11-2	TRBJ1-3	TGTGCCAGCAGCTTCTGGGGCTCTGGAAACACCATATATTTT	CASSFWGSGNTIYF
.	.	TRBV7-9	TRBJ2-7	TGTGCCAGCAGCAAGACCCCCGGGACCGCGAACTACGAGCAGTACTTC	CASSKTPGTANYEQYF
TRBD2	.	TRBV27	TRBJ2-3	TGTGCCAGCAGTCCCCGCGAACTAGCGGGGGTAGATACGCAGTATTTT	CASSPRELAGVDTQYF
.	.	TRBV27	TRBJ2-4	TGTGCCACAAAGGGGATAGCCAAAAACATTCAGTACTTC	CATKGIAKNIQYF